The source of this T cell receptor (beta chain) is a study of T cells in women clearing cervical HPV infection. Whole-study context: Blood came at first lesion visit for cases, post-clearance for controls. Findings and limits, study-wide: It is unknown whether associations predate infection; no effector/memory or HPV-specific sorting. T-cell numbers per sample were unknown and may explain richness differences.

The length of the CDR3 is 12 residues. Per the germline V gene, CDR1 is DFQATT and CDR2 is SNEGSKA (reference sequence). V lost 3 bases, J lost 2 bases, and 7 bases lay in between. Judged by frequency, this clone is medium-sized. The antigen remains unidentified. The missing CDR3 end, 3 residues past where the read stops, is filled in from the germline J gene. immunoSEQ multiplex PCR used an average of roughly 1,100 ng genomic DNA. Only in-frame clones appear in the TCRdb table, and some are missing; sequencing was by immunoSEQ multiplex PCR. This sample's table has around 35,000 clones. Material: blood buffy coat. This clonotype originated in a woman between 18 and 75 years old with a cervical HPV16 infection that either progressed to CIN3+ or cleared (not recorded which). This chain links TRBV20-1 with TRBJ2-5; D not resolved. Incomplete CDR3 DNA: TGCAGTGCTAGTTTTATACAAGAGACC. As protein: CSASFIQET. In full, the CDR3 reads CSASFIQETQYF.